The sequence of this T cell receptor beta chain was determined in a study of cytomegalovirus exposure and HLA in healthy donors. The length of the CDR3 is 16 residues. Germline V lookup: CDR1 SGHAT, CDR2 FQNNGV. 13 Jbeta primers and 60 Vbeta primers were used for the PCR. Repertoires were generated with immunoSEQ multiplex PCR, while TCRdb's copy carries only in-frame clones and drops some. Of about 120,000 clones in the sample, approximately 75% were seen once. The receptor was derived from a man in his forties in good health and CMV-seronegative. Sequencing was done on a sample of PBMCs. The chain employs TRBV11-2 and TRBJ2-5; 8 nucleotides match TRBD2. The end of the DNA fits TRBJ2-7 better, so the J call may be wrong. The CDR3 sequence is CASSLVALADVYEQYF. DNA for the CDR3: TGTGCCAGCAGCTTAGTGGCACTAGCGGACGTCTACGAGCAGTACTTC.